Detailed here is one T cell receptor (beta chain). Its target antigen remains unknown. Per-nucleotide qualities are absent, and no much larger clonotype sits a single base away. Participants in the prospective study were aged about 18 to 95 years, lived in under 30 United States geographic areas, and enrolled through a virtual design. Cohort assignment in the prospective study relied on participant-reported clinical history from a screening survey and a study questionnaire. Recovered participants in ImmuneRACE Cohort 3 were defined as having two consecutive negative NP/OP PCR tests, clearance from a healthcare professional, or resolution of symptoms. In the prospective study, whole blood, serum and a nasopharyngeal or oropharyngeal swab were collected from each participant by mobile phlebotomists. Additional blood draws and questionnaires over an approximately 2-month period could optionally be provided by prospective study participants. Before DNA extraction, blood samples from the prospective study were shipped at room temperature or frozen.

The sample is drawn from a study of blood T cell repertoires in COVID-19 (dated by TCRdb to 2019 to 2021). Study-wide context: Samples covering the acute and convalescent phases of COVID-19 were provided by collaborators in the United States, Italy and Spain. The prospective study material was composed of cDNA or gDNA derived from T cells, B-cell-depleted T cells, or PBMCs. Subjects who had been exposed to COVID-19, were actively infected with it, or had recovered from it provided the deeply sampled blood TCRbeta repertoires that made up the dataset. The repertoires were released in a freely available public database intended as a resource for research on the immune response to SARS-CoV-2. The samples were drawn from two sources: the first 160 participants of the ongoing ImmuneRACE study, and about 1,300 subjects contributed by 6 global collaborators. A de-identified subject ID, COVID-19 status, age in years and sex were almost always included in the sample metadata. Where HLA class I and class II types were available, the types were taken from metadata supplied by the sample provider, not from assay-based typing. Overall study outcomes, separate from this receptor: Clinical and demographic metadata were provided uncurated, with the amount varying by source and participant.

The immunoSEQ Assay, a bias-controlled multiplex PCR, was used to amplify TCRbeta CDR3 regions from genomic DNA. For the original study's pipeline: Nucleated cell counts per sample were estimated from amplification of reference gene primers within the assay. To quantify the absolute abundance of each unique TCRbeta CDR3 rearrangement, sequence reads were collapsed and filtered. For each sample, productive Simpson clonality was calculated as the square root of Simpson's diversity index over productive rearrangements. The source is immuneACCESS, and TCRdb retained only in-frame sequences with V and J called. Part of the clones is not carried over; for the studies checked, unresolved V genes explain less than half of this, and the remainder is unexplained. V and J calls and clone size follow that table, whereas D and trimming were derived from the DNA. For this sample there are roughly 170,000 clones; around 73% appear just once. The top ten clones comprise approximately 15% of the sample.

Cut back by 6 bases and 1 base, the V and J ends lie 9 bases apart. The CDR3 contains 14 residues, cysteine and phenylalanine counted. The retained sequence is limited to the CDR3, 42 bases, with the frame set at the first base. From the germline V gene (reference sequence), CDR1 is MNHNY and CDR2 is SVGAGI. The sequenced material came from PBMCs or T cells enriched from blood (not recorded which). The receptor chain draws on TRBV6-6 and TRBJ2-2; a tentative D call is TRBD2 (5 bases match). The clonotype originates from a woman between 50 and 59 years old who had recovered from COVID-19. DNA sequence: TGTGCCAGCAGGTCGAGGGAGAACACCGGGGAGCTGTTTTTT. It encodes CASRSRENTGELFF.